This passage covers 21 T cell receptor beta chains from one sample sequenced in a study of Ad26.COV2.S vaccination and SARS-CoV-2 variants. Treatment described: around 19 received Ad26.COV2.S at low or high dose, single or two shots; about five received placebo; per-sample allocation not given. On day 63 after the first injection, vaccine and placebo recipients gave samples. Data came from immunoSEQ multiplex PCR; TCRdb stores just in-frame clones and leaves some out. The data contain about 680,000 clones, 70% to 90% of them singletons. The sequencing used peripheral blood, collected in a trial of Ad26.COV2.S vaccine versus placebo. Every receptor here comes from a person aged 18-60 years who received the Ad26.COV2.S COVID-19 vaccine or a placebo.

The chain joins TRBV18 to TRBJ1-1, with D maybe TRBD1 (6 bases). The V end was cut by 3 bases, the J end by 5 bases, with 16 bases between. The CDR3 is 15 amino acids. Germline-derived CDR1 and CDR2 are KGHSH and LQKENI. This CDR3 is CASSPRDNSGTEAFF. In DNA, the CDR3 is TGTGCCAGCTCACCCCGGGACAACTCGGGGACTGAAGCTTTCTTT.

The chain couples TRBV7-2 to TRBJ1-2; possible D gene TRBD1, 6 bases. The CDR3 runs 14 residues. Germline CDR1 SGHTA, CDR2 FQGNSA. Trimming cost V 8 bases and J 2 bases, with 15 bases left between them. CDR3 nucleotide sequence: TGTGCCAGCCATGTTCAGGGGTTCAACTATGGCTACACCTTC. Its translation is CASHVQGFNYGYTF.

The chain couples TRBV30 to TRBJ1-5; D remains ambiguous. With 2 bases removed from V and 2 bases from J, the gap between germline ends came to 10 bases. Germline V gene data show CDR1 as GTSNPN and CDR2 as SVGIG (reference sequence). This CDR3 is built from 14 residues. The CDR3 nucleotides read TGTGCCTGGAGTAGAGGCGGGGGCAATCAGCCCCAGCATTTT. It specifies CAWSRGGGNQPQHF. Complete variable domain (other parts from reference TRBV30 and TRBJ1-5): SQTIHQWPATLVQPVGSPLSLECTVEGTSNPNLYWYRQAAGRGLQLLFYSVGIGQISSEVPQNLSASRPQDRQFILSSKKLLLSDSGFYLCAWSRGGGNQPQHFGDGTRLSIL.

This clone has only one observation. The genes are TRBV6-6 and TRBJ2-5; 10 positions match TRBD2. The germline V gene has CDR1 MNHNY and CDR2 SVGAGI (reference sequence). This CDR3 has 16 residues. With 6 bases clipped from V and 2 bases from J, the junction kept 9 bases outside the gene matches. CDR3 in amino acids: CASRTSASGGQETQYF. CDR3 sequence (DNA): TGTGCCAGCAGGACGTCGGCTAGCGGGGGACAAGAGACCCAGTACTTC.

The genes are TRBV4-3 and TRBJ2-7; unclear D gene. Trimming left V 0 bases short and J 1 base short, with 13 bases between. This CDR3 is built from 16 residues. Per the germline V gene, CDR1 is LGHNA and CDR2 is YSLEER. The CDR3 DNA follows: TGCGCCAGCAGCCAAGATTGGGCAGCCAATTCCTACGAGCAGTACTTC. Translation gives CASSQDWAANSYEQYF.

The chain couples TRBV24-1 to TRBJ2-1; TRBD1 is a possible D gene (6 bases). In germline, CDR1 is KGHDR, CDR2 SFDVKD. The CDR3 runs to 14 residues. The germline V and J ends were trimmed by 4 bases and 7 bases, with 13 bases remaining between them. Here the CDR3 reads CATSDAGESNEQFF. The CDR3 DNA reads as TGTGCCACCAGTGACGCAGGGGAGTCGAATGAGCAGTTCTTC.

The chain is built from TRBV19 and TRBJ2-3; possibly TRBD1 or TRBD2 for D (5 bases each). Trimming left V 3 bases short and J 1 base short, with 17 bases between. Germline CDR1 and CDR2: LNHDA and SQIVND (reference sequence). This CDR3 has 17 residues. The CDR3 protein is CASSMQNRDPGTDTQYF. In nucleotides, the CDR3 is TGTGCCAGTAGTATGCAGAACCGGGACCCAGGCACAGATACGCAGTATTTT. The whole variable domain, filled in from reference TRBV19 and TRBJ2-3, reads DGGITQSPKYLFRKEGQNVTLSCEQNLNHDAMYWYRQDPGQGLRLIYYSQIVNDFQKGDIAEGYSVSREKKESFPLTVTSAQKNPTAFYLCASSMQNRDPGTDTQYFGPGTRLTVL.

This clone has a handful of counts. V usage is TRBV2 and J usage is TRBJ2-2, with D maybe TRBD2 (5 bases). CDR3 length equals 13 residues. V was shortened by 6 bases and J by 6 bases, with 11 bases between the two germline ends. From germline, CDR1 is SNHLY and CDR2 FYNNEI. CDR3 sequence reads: CASSEDGAGELFF. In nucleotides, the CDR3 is TGTGCCAGCAGCGAGGACGGGGCCGGGGAGCTGTTTTTT. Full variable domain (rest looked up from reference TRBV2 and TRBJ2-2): EPEVTQTPSHQVTQMGQEVILRCVPISNHLYFYWYRQILGQKVEFLVSFYNNEISEKSEIFDDQFSVERPDGSNFTLKIRSTKLEDSAMYFCASSEDGAGELFFGEGSRLTVL.

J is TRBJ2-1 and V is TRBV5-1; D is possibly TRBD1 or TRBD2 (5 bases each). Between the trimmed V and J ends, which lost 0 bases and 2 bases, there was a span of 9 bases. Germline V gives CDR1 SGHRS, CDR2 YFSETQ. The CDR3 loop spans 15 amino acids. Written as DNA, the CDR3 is TGCGCCAGCAGCTTGGCGGGGCAAACCTACAATGAGCAGTTCTTC. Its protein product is CASSLAGQTYNEQFF.

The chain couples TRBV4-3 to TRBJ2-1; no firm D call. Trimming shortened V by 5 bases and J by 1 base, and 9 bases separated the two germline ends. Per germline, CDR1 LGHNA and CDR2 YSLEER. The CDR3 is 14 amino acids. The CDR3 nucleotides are TGCGCCAGCAGCAAGGGTCGGTCCTACAATGAGCAGTTCTTC. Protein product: CASSKGRSYNEQFF.

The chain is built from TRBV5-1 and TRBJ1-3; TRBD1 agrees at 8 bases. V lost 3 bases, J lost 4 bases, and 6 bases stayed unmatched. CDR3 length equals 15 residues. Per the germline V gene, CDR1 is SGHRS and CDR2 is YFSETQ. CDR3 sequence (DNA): TGCGCCAGCAGCTCGAGGGGGACAGGCGGAAACACCATATATTTT. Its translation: CASSSRGTGGNTIYF.

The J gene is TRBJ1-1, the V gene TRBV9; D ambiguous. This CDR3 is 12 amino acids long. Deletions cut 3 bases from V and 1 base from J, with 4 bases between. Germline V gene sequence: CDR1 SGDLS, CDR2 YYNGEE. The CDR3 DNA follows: TGTGCCAGCAGCGGGGGGAACACTGAAGCTTTCTTT. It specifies CASSGGNTEAFF.

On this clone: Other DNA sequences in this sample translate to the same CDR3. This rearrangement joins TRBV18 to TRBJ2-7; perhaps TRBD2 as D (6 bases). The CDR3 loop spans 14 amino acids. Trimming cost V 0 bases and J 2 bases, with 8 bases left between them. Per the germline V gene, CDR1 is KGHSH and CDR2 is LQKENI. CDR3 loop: CASSPPAGPYEQYF. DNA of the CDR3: TGTGCCAGCTCACCACCGGCGGGACCCTACGAGCAGTACTTC.

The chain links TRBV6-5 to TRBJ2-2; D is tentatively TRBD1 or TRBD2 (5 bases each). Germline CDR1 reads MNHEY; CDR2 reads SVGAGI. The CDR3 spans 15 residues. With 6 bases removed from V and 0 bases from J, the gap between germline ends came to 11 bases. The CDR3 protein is CASRIGTANTGELFF. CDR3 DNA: TGTGCCAGCAGGATCGGGACCGCGAACACCGGGGAGCTGTTTTTT.

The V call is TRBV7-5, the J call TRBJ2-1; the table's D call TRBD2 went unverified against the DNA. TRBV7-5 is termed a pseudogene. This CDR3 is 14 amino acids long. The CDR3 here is CARSLSGRRSEQFF. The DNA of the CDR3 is TGTGCCAGAAGCTTAAGCGGGAGGAGGTCGGAGCAGTTCTTC.

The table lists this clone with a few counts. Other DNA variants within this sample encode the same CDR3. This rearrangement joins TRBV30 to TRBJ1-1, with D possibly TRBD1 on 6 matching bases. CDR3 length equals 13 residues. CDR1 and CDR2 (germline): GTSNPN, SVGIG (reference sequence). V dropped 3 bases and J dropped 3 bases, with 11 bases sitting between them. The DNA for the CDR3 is TGTGCCTGGAGCCCGGCAGGGGACACTGAAGCTTTCTTT. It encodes CAWSPAGDTEAFF.

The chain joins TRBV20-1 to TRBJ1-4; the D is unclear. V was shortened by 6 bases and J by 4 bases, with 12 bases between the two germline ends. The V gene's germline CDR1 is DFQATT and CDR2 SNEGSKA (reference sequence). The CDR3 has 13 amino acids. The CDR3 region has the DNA TGCAGTGCGAGTGGGGTTTTTAATGAAAAACTGTTTTTT. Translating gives CSASGVFNEKLFF.

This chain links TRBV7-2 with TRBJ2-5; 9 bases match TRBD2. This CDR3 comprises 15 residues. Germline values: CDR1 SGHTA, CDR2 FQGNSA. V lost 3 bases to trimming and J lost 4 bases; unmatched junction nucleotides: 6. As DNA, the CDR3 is TGTGCCAGCAGCTTTGTGGCGGGGGGGCGAGAGACCCAGTACTTC. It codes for CASSFVAGGRETQYF.

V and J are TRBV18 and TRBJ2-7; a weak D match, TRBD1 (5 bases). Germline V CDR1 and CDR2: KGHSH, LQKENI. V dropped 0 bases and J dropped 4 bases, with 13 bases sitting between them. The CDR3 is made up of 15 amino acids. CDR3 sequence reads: CASSPPGREGYEQYF. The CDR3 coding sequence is TGTGCCAGCTCACCACCGGGCAGGGAAGGTTACGAGCAGTACTTC.

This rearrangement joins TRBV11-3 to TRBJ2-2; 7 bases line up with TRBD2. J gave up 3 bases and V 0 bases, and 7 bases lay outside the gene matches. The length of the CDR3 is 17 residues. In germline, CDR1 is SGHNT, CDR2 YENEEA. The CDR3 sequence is CASSLDGGGPDTGELFF. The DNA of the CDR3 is TGTGCCAGCAGCTTAGATGGGGGAGGGCCGGACACCGGGGAGCTGTTTTTT. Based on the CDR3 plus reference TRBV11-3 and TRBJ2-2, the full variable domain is EAGVVQSPRYKIIEKKQPVAFWCNPISGHNTLYWYLQNLGQGPELLIRYENEEAVDDSQLPKDRFSAERLKGVDSTLKIQPAELGDSAVYLCASSLDGGGPDTGELFFGEGSRLTVL.

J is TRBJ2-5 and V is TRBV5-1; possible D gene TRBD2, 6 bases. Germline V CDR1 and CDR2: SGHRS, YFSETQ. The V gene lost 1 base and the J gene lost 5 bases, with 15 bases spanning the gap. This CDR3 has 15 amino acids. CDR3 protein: CASSLREGAGETQYF. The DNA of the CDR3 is TGCGCCAGCAGCTTGCGGGAAGGGGCGGGGGAGACCCAGTACTTC.